The rows below give T cell receptor beta chains drawn from one sample of a study of T cells in Graves' hyperthyroidism and ophthalmopathy. TCRdb passed the multiplex PCR reads through MiXCR, listing each CDR3 protein once. The sample records a few hundred thousand distinct CDR3 sequences, 17% being singletons. The specimen was blood. All receptors derive from a woman aged 45 to 65 with Graves' hyperthyroidism. Both conserved end residues are part of each CDR3. The D gene is left open where the match is weak. Only part of the rows carry a size: once, few, many, or a class if the clone is expanded.

V	D	J	size	CDR3	DNA
TRBV7-8	TRBD2	TRBJ2-1	many	CASSLGLADSYNEQFF	TGTGCCAGCAGCTTAGGACTAGCGGATTCCTACAATGAGCAGTTCTTC
TRBV4-1	-	TRBJ2-7	few	CASSHGRGGQGGSYEQYF	TGCGCCAGCAGCCACGGCCGCGGAGGGCAGGGGGGCTCCTACGAGCAGTACTTC
TRBV7-3	-	TRBJ2-5	-	CASSLGAFGETQYF	TGTGCCAGCAGCTTAGGTGCATTTGGGGAGACCCAGTACTTC
TRBV11-3	-	TRBJ2-1	many	CASSRSEGYNEQFF	TGTGCCAGCAGCCGCTCCGAGGGATACAATGAGCAGTTCTTC
TRBV7-8	-	TRBJ2-1	once	CASSRDKVAEQFF	TGTGCCAGCAGCCGGGACAAGGTAGCCGAGCAGTTCTTC
TRBV11-2	TRBD2	TRBJ2-3	few	CASSLDRGLAEADTQYF	TGTGCCAGCAGCTTAGATCGGGGACTAGCGGAGGCAGATACGCAGTATTTT
TRBV16	TRBD2	TRBJ2-1	-	CASSLLTSGINEQFF	TGCGCCAGCAGCTTGTTAACTAGCGGGATCAATGAGCAGTTCTTC
TRBV20-1	TRBD2	TRBJ2-2	-	CSAGTTNTGELFF	TGCAGTGCCGGGACTACGAACACCGGGGAGCTGTTTTTT
TRBV30	TRBD2	TRBJ2-3	many	CAWSMGGGLPDTQYF	TGTGCCTGGAGTATGGGGGGAGGGTTGCCAGATACGCAGTATTTT
TRBV7-2	TRBD2	TRBJ2-1	-	CASSSGLAPVYNEQFF	TGTGCCAGCAGCTCGGGACTAGCGCCTGTCTACAATGAGCAGTTCTTC
TRBV14	TRBD1	TRBJ2-7	few	CASSQPGQNYEQYF	TGTGCCAGCAGCCAACCGGGACAGAATTACGAGCAGTACTTC
TRBV29-1	-	TRBJ2-7	many	CSVGGGTAYEQYF	TGCAGCGTCGGGGGCGGCACCGCCTACGAGCAGTACTTC
TRBV7-9	-	TRBJ1-1	many	CASERSNEAFF	TGTGCCAGCGAACGTTCGAATGAAGCTTTCTTT
TRBV28	TRBD2	TRBJ2-7	many	CASSPVLAGGPSYEQYF	TGTGCCAGCAGTCCCGTCCTAGCGGGAGGGCCCTCCTACGAGCAGTACTTC
TRBV28	TRBD2	TRBJ2-3	many	CASGGLDTDTQYF	TGTGCCAGCGGTGGACTAGACACAGATACGCAGTATTTT
TRBV15	TRBD2	TRBJ2-5	-	CATSKVAGEETQYF	TGTGCCACCAGCAAGGTAGCGGGAGAAGAGACCCAGTACTTC
TRBV7-2	TRBD1	TRBJ2-5	many	CASSADNRDRLRTQYF	TGTGCCAGCAGCGCCGATAACCGGGACAGATTGCGGACCCAGTACTTC
TRBV5-1	-	TRBJ2-6	-	CASSFRRGGTGANVLTF	TGCGCCAGCAGCTTTCGCAGGGGAGGAACTGGGGCCAACGTCCTGACTTTC
TRBV19	TRBD2	TRBJ2-7	-	CASRRGVGSGSEQYF	TGTGCCAGTAGACGGGGGGTCGGGAGCGGCTCCGAGCAGTACTTC
TRBV9	-	TRBJ1-3	-	CASSVGGAEGNTIYF	TGTGCCAGCAGCGTAGGGGGGGCAGAAGGAAACACCATATATTTT
TRBV27	-	TRBJ1-4	many	CASSPPGRVGELFF	TGTGCCAGCAGTCCCCCAGGGAGGGTAGGGGAACTGTTTTTT
TRBV12-3/TRBV12-4	TRBD1	TRBJ1-3	many	CASSLQGALAGNTIYF	TGTGCCAGCAGTTTGCAGGGGGCGCTTGCCGGAAACACCATATATTTT
TRBV3-1	-	TRBJ2-1	many	CASSLTITEQFF	TGTGCCAGCAGCTTGACTATCACGGAGCAGTTCTTC
TRBV20-1	-	TRBJ1-5	many	CSARLLQVDSNQPQHF	TGCAGTGCTAGACTGTTACAGGTGGATAGCAATCAGCCCCAGCATTTT
TRBV20-1	TRBD2	TRBJ2-2	many	CSARAAGGNTGELFF	TGCAGTGCTAGAGCAGCGGGAGGGAACACCGGGGAGCTGTTTTTT
TRBV30	TRBD1	TRBJ2-7	many	CAWKTGQGSYEQYF	TGTGCCTGGAAGACGGGACAGGGTTCATACGAGCAGTACTTC
TRBV11-2	-	TRBJ2-1	-	CASSPRGTLAYNEQFF	TGTGCCAGCAGCCCCCGGGGGACTCTGGCCTACAATGAGCAGTTCTTC
TRBV15	-	TRBJ1-1	many	CATLRPPGEAFF	TGTGCCACCCTCCGACCTCCCGGTGAAGCTTTCTTT
TRBV10-3	TRBD2	TRBJ2-5	-	CAIAPGLAQETQYF	TGTGCCATCGCGCCGGGACTAGCGCAAGAGACCCAGTACTTC
TRBV30	TRBD1	TRBJ2-7	many	CAWTRDRVFRSEQYF	TGTGCCTGGACCCGGGACAGGGTATTTCGTTCCGAGCAGTACTTC
TRBV10-3	-	TRBJ1-3	few	CAITNSGAGNTIYF	TGTGCCATCACCAACTCAGGGGCTGGAAACACCATATATTTT
TRBV6-2/TRBV6-3	TRBD1	TRBJ1-2	-	CASTSEGQGNYGYTF	TGTGCCAGCACTTCCGAGGGACAGGGGAACTATGGCTACACCTTC
TRBV10-3	-	TRBJ2-5	large	CAISHNTTGETQYF	TGTGCCATCAGTCATAACACTACCGGAGAGACCCAGTACTTC
TRBV3-1	TRBD2	TRBJ2-1	-	CASSQVKGGSSYNEQFF	TGTGCCAGCAGCCAAGTAAAGGGCGGGAGTTCCTACAATGAGCAGTTCTTC
TRBV14	TRBD1	TRBJ1-1	once	CASSIRTGTLNTEAFF	TGTGCCAGCAGCATTAGGACAGGTACATTGAACACTGAAGCTTTCTTT
TRBV7-3	TRBD2	TRBJ2-5	many	CASSLRAGGGETQYF	TGTGCCAGCAGCTTAAGAGCGGGAGGAGGGGAGACCCAGTACTTC
TRBV30	-	TRBJ2-1	many	CASRPNEQFF	TGTGCCTCCCGACCCAATGAGCAGTTCTTC
TRBV30	-	TRBJ2-1	many	CAWRGKVNEQFF	TGTGCCTGGAGGGGGAAGGTGAATGAGCAGTTCTTC
TRBV18	-	TRBJ1-2	-	CASSSDRMEIYYGYTF	TGTGCCAGCTCATCCGACAGGATGGAAATTTACTATGGCTACACCTTC
TRBV3-1	TRBD2	TRBJ2-1	many	CASSPPGTSGYNEQFF	TGTGCCAGCAGCCCGCCCGGGACTAGCGGATACAATGAGCAGTTCTTC
TRBV12-3/TRBV12-4	-	TRBJ2-3	few	CASSPTQGLPGPDTQYF	TGTGCCAGCAGTCCCACACAGGGCCTCCCAGGGCCAGATACGCAGTATTTT
TRBV24-1	TRBD1	TRBJ2-1	few	CATSDPGTENYNEQFF	TGTGCCACCAGTGACCCCGGGACAGAAAACTACAATGAGCAGTTCTTC
TRBV5-5	-	TRBJ1-5	few	CASSRDGDQPQHF	TGTGCCAGCAGCAGGGACGGAGATCAGCCCCAGCATTTT
TRBV7-8	TRBD1	TRBJ1-3	-	CASSLGGTENTIYF	TGTGCCAGCAGCTTAGGTGGGACAGAAAACACCATATATTTT
TRBV29-1	TRBD2	TRBJ2-7	-	CSVLRLRTSGRVPDYEQYF	TGCAGCGTCCTACGCCTAAGGACTAGCGGGAGGGTCCCAGACTACGAGCAGTACTTC
TRBV5-6	-	TRBJ1-1	many	CASSPLGPLAEAFF	TGTGCCAGCAGCCCCTTGGGACCGCTGGCTGAAGCTTTCTTT
TRBV5-1	-	TRBJ1-3	-	CASSSEGPGDTIYF	TGCGCCAGCAGCTCGGAGGGGCCTGGCGACACCATATATTTT
TRBV5-6	-	TRBJ2-1	-	CASSFPAASYNEQFF	TGTGCCAGCAGCTTTCCTGCGGCCTCCTACAATGAGCAGTTCTTC
TRBV10-3	TRBD1	TRBJ1-2	many	CAIRDRDRERDGYTF	TGTGCCATCAGGGACCGGGACAGGGAGAGGGATGGCTACACCTTC
TRBV7-9	TRBD2	TRBJ2-1	many	CASSLAGGAASSYNEQFF	TGTGCCAGCAGCTTAGCCGGGGGGGCAGCGAGCTCCTACAATGAGCAGTTCTTC
TRBV12-3/TRBV12-4	TRBD2	TRBJ2-2	-	CASSSSPGLAGGGKNGELFF	TGTGCCAGCAGTTCTTCTCCGGGACTAGCGGGAGGGGGAAAAAACGGGGAGCTGTTTTTT
TRBV7-9	TRBD1	TRBJ1-1	many	CASSSQGVSVTEAFF	TGTGCCAGCAGCTCACAGGGGGTGTCTGTGACTGAAGCTTTCTTT
TRBV6-1	-	TRBJ1-1	-	CASKFGSNTEAFF	TGTGCCAGCAAATTCGGCTCGAACACTGAAGCTTTCTTT
TRBV27	-	TRBJ2-7	many	CASSSQLAYEQYF	TGTGCCAGCAGTAGCCAGCTCGCCTACGAGCAGTACTTC
TRBV3-1	-	TRBJ1-6	-	CASSQVGEHNSPLHF	TGTGCCAGCAGCCAAGTAGGGGAACATAATTCACCCCTCCACTTT